The source of this T cell receptor (beta chain) is a study of CD4 T cells in relation to SARS-CoV-2 and coronaviruses. About the study: Convalescent patients were seven or eight males and a handful of females; two were Hispanic.

CDR1 and CDR2 (germline): MNHEY, SVGEGT. The ends lost 5 bases at V and 2 bases at J; junction bases unmatched: 5. The CDR3 extends over 15 amino acids. The repertoire was sequenced with immunoSEQ multiplex PCR; TCRdb's copy has only in-frame clones and lacks some. The sample yields about 36,000 clones, about three quarters seen once. On this clone itself: No antigen is known for it.

Sorted naive or memory CD4+ cells met CEF peptides for approximately ten days. The specimen sequenced was memory CD4+ T cells from PBMCs, cultured in vitro. The sequence derives from an adult with COVID-19. The chain has TRBV6-2 or TRBV6-3 and TRBJ2-1, with 8 bases lining up with TRBD2. Here the CDR3 DNA reads TGTGCCAGCAGTAAGCCGGGACTAGCCTACAATGAGCAGTTCTTC. Translation: CASSKPGLAYNEQFF.